This T cell receptor beta chain is from a study of shared clonotypes between healthy human individuals. The CDR3 loop spans 15 amino acids. Germline CDR1 reads MDHEN; CDR2 reads SYDVKM. Trimming left V 7 bases short and J 1 base short, with 16 bases between. Profiling relied on immunoSEQ multiplex PCR, and the TCRdb table lists in-frame clones only, not all of them. The data contain roughly 2 million clones, approximately 96% of them seen just once; the ten biggest clones take up over 0.1%. The chain combines TRBV28 with TRBJ1-1; possible D gene TRBD1, 5 bases. The sequencing sample was made of naive CD4+ T cells sorted from blood. The subset: CD45RA+ positively selected. The origin of this receptor is a man between 18 and 29 years old in good health. CDR3 region: CASTLPGVGNTEAFF. DNA of the CDR3: TGTGCCAGCACCCTACCGGGGGTCGGGAACACTGAAGCTTTCTTT.